Listed below are T cell receptor beta chains from one sample, sequenced in a study of identifying expanded T cells in peripheral blood. Data came from immunoSEQ multiplex PCR; TCRdb stores just in-frame clones and leaves some out. The sample comprises some 70,000 clones, about 90% of which are singletons, and more than 2.5% rests with the top ten. The material sequenced was blood. These receptors all stem from a person between 18 and 70 years old in good health. Both conserved end residues are part of each CDR3. The D gene is left open where the match is weak. Rows may omit the clone size; those that give it use once, few, many or a size class.

D	V	size	J	CDR3	DNA
TRBD1	TRBV7-2	once	TRBJ2-1	CASSLGQGGEQFF	TGTGCCAGCAGCTTGGGACAGGGGGGTGAGCAGTTCTTC
TRBD1	TRBV6-5	.	TRBJ2-7	CASTKDGTGAYEQYF	TGTGCCAGCACCAAAGATGGGACAGGGGCCTACGAGCAGTACTTC
.	TRBV6-1	.	TRBJ2-7	CASSEMDSDFYEQYF	TGTGCCAGCAGTGAGATGGACTCGGATTTCTACGAGCAGTACTTC
.	TRBV4-1	.	TRBJ2-5	CASSQADLTLETQYF	TGCGCCAGCAGCCAAGCAGACTTAACGCTCGAGACCCAGTACTTC
.	TRBV19	.	TRBJ1-1	CASSAITMNTEAFF	TGTGCCAGTAGCGCTATAACGATGAACACTGAAGCTTTCTTT
.	TRBV5-6	.	TRBJ1-6	CASSLVGKRDNSPLHF	TGTGCCAGCAGCTTGGTGGGCAAGAGAGATAATTCACCCCTCCACTTT
TRBD1	TRBV5-6	.	TRBJ2-7	CASSPDRGDREQYF	TGTGCCAGCAGCCCCGACAGGGGCGATCGCGAGCAGTACTTC
.	TRBV27	.	TRBJ2-7	CASSQGTPGVRQYF	TGTGCCAGCAGTCAAGGGACACCTGGGGTCAGGCAGTACTTC
TRBD1	TRBV10-3	.	TRBJ1-2	CAISGDSNYGYTF	TGTGCCATCAGTGGGGACAGCAACTATGGCTACACCTTC
TRBD2	TRBV7-3	once	TRBJ2-1	CASSLTDSSGYNEQFF	TGTGCCAGCAGCTTAACCGACTCTAGCGGGTACAATGAGCAGTTCTTC
.	TRBV27	.	TRBJ1-6	CASSLSTVRNSPLHF	TGTGCCAGCAGTTTATCGACTGTAAGGAATTCACCCCTCCACTTT
.	TRBV10-1	few	TRBJ1-5	CASSEGTTRRYQPQHF	TGCGCCAGCAGTGAGGGGACCACTCGGAGGTATCAGCCCCAGCATTTT
TRBD1	TRBV5-1	.	TRBJ1-4	CASSLTGDKTTNEKLFF	TGCGCCAGCAGCTTGACAGGGGACAAAACAACTAATGAAAAACTGTTTTTT
.	TRBV4-2	.	TRBJ2-1	CASSQEPGSYNEQFF	TGTGCCAGCAGCCAAGAGCCGGGCTCCTACAATGAGCAGTTCTTC
.	TRBV13	once	TRBJ2-6	CASSFNFEVLTF	TGTGCCAGCAGCTTTAATTTTGAAGTCCTGACTTTC
.	TRBV28	.	TRBJ2-7	CASGRGDFYEQYF	TGTGCCAGCGGACGAGGGGATTTCTACGAGCAGTACTTC
.	TRBV6-1	.	TRBJ2-1	CASSDLGNYNEQFF	TGTGCCAGCAGTGATCTCGGAAACTACAATGAGCAGTTCTTC
.	TRBV18	.	TRBJ1-1	CASSFGLGTEAFF	TGTGCCAGCTCATTTGGATTGGGCACTGAAGCTTTCTTT
.	TRBV2	.	TRBJ2-3	CASIGQVTDTQYF	TGTGCCAGCATCGGCCAGGTCACAGATACGCAGTATTTT
.	TRBV7-2	.	TRBJ2-5	CASSLYGQFQETQYF	TGTGCCAGCAGCTTATATGGACAGTTCCAAGAGACCCAGTACTTC
.	TRBV19	.	TRBJ2-3	CASRFRQADTQYF	TGTGCCAGTAGATTTCGCCAAGCAGATACGCAGTATTTT
.	TRBV6-6	.	TRBJ1-1	CASSFPRTANTEAFF	TGTGCCAGCAGTTTCCCCCGGACAGCGAACACTGAAGCTTTCTTT
.	TRBV28	.	TRBJ2-2	CASSSLEVTGELFF	TGTGCCAGCAGTTCTCTAGAGGTCACCGGGGAGCTGTTTTTT
.	TRBV11-2	once	TRBJ2-2	CASSFPARTGELFF	TGTGCCAGCAGCTTCCCAGCTCGGACCGGGGAGCTGTTTTTT
TRBD2	TRBV4-3	few	TRBJ2-1	CASSQVSGGSYNEQFF	TGCGCCAGCAGCCAAGTCAGCGGGGGCTCCTACAATGAGCAGTTCTTC
.	TRBV19	.	TRBJ2-5	CASSIGGAGGETQYF	TGTGCCAGTAGTATTGGAGGCGCAGGAGGTGAGACCCAGTACTTC
TRBD2	TRBV14	.	TRBJ2-1	CASSPRLLAGGANEQFF	TGTGCCAGCAGCCCTCGTCTCCTAGCGGGAGGAGCCAATGAGCAGTTCTTC
.	TRBV28	.	TRBJ1-2	CASAQGVDGYTF	TGTGCCAGCGCACAGGGTGTTGATGGCTACACCTTC
TRBD1	TRBV6-1	.	TRBJ1-5	CASSGPGQGNQPQHF	TGTGCCAGCAGTGGACCGGGACAGGGCAATCAGCCCCAGCATTTT
TRBD2	TRBV5-4	.	TRBJ2-5	CASSTTPGGLETQYF	TGTGCCAGCAGCACAACCCCGGGGGGGTTGGAGACCCAGTACTTC
.	TRBV14	.	TRBJ1-2	CASSQVTGSYGYTF	TGTGCCAGCAGCCAAGTAACAGGGAGCTATGGCTACACCTTC
TRBD1	TRBV7-2	once	TRBJ1-6	CASNDRGVHNSPLHF	TGTGCCAGCAACGACAGGGGAGTACATAATTCACCCCTCCACTTT
TRBD2	TRBV19	.	TRBJ2-5	CASRPAGVETQYF	TGTGCCAGTAGACCAGCGGGAGTGGAGACCCAGTACTTC
.	TRBV18	.	TRBJ1-2	CASSPDRISYGYTF	TGTGCCAGCTCACCAGATAGGATTTCCTATGGCTACACCTTC
.	TRBV19	.	TRBJ2-7	CASSTSSTGFNEQYF	TGTGCCAGTAGTACCTCCTCGACAGGCTTCAACGAGCAGTACTTC
.	TRBV21-1	.	TRBJ1-4	CASSLWRKLFF	TGTGCCAGCAGCTTGTGGCGGAAACTGTTTTTT
.	TRBV6-5	.	TRBJ1-2	CASRPSGGDYGYTF	TGTGCCAGCAGGCCCTCGGGGGGCGACTATGGCTACACCTTC
.	TRBV20-1	.	TRBJ2-5	CSALAEETQYF	TGCAGTGCTTTAGCGGAAGAGACCCAGTACTTC
TRBD1	TRBV7-2	.	TRBJ2-1	CASSPRDSYNEQFF	TGTGCCAGCAGCCCAAGGGACAGCTACAATGAGCAGTTCTTC
.	TRBV7-9	.	TRBJ1-2	CASSPLTQGVGNGYTF	TGTGCCAGCAGCCCCCTAACCCAAGGAGTTGGGAATGGCTACACCTTC
TRBD1	TRBV7-6	.	TRBJ1-1	CASSSTGNRWEAFF	TGTGCCAGCAGCTCGACAGGGAACAGGTGGGAAGCTTTCTTT
.	TRBV7-2	.	TRBJ1-3	CASSLVGQGGNTIYF	TGTGCCAGCAGCTTAGTAGGCCAGGGGGGAAACACCATATATTTT
.	TRBV19	.	TRBJ2-1	CASSIDYQNHNEQFF	TGTGCCAGTAGTATCGATTACCAAAACCACAATGAGCAGTTCTTC
.	TRBV18	.	TRBJ2-1	CASSPSAGSYNEQFF	TGTGCCAGCTCCCCTAGCGCCGGCTCCTACAATGAGCAGTTCTTC